This T cell receptor (beta chain) stems from a study of cytomegalovirus exposure and HLA in healthy donors (dated by TCRdb to about 2017). Regarding the research as a whole: In an earlier analysis of around 540 of the donors, approximately 300 Gb of sequence data and 120 million or so unique TCR beta sequences from 180 million or so T cells were reported. Roughly 320 gigabases of sequencing data and around 88 million unique TCR sequences made up an early release that covered approximately 620 HLA-typed donors. Among the approximately 420 genotyped donors, around 81% belonged to the genetic ancestry cluster associated with self-reported Caucasian donors. The study aimed to test whether signatures of past pathogen exposure could be identified by cataloging public T cell receptors. Using immunosequencing, the study profiled T cell repertoires from 500 to 800 subjects and related those repertoires to cytomegalovirus serostatus. Besides the first cohort of roughly 700 subjects, a separate validation cohort made up of about 120 different subjects was used. To predict cytomegalovirus infection status, the study brought together high-throughput TCR immunosequencing, statistical association of individual TCRs with disease status, and machine learning. A later analysis re-examined previously published TCR beta repertoires from about 670 donors and added high-resolution HLA genotyping to investigate patterns of TCR occurrence. The later analysis used no new phenotypic data to find candidate immune exposures, relying instead on TCR beta sequences and their occurrence across donors. In an earlier analysis of roughly 580 of the donors, high-throughput TCR beta sequencing was used to judge whether each TCR beta V gene segment behaved as functional or pseudogenic. Alongside the repertoire data, information on donor age, sex, ethnicity and CMV serostatus was compiled. A later genetic analysis took genome-wide SNP genotypes for 398 of the 666 donors and used that subset as a discovery cohort. All discovery cohort repertoires had been generated using a single sequencing platform. HLA typing covered class I and class II loci at four-digit resolution. Typing coverage varied by locus: roughly 629-630 donors for A, B, C, DRB1 and DQB1; under 550 for DQA1; over 600 for DPA1; some 470 for DPB1. Roughly five DR-DQ haplotypes were handled as single units for association and clustering because linkage in the cohort was strong. Among almost 400 genotyped donors of the cohort, an average of roughly 240,000 unique TCR beta nucleotide sequences were sequenced per donor, about a sixth of them non-productive. The full study reports these points: An earlier analysis of around 600 of the donors showed that most TCR beta V segments appeared in productive rearrangements either about 90% or about 30% of the time, which broadly matched IMGT annotations. Because counts were too low, about 18 rarely observed V segments, including chromosome 9 orphons, were excluded from the earlier analysis of 587 of the donors. Cytomegalovirus status was reported to be diagnosed by the classifier with high specificity and sensitivity in both the original and validation cohorts. A later genetic analysis associated a missense DCLRE1C variant with V-gene and J-gene trimming of TCR beta chains, and an independent cohort replicated the association. A later analysis found that HLA-associated TCR beta chains were more clonally expanded and had lower generation probabilities than equally common non-associated chains. A further reported finding was that TCR beta sequences accurately predicted the HLA-A and HLA-B alleles for most subjects in the first cohort. The 87-base-pair reads could not distinguish some IMGT-functional V segments, including TRBV6-2 and TRBV6-3, so those segments were excluded. According to the authors, the approach could potentially be generalized to other disease states and immunological phenotypes. In vitro tests confirmed that three of the cytomegalovirus-associated TCR beta chains recognize cytomegalovirus antigens. This cohort had only TCR beta chains sequenced, and the lack of alpha or paired-chain data limited which features could be detected. Roughly uniform sequencing depth across donors was assumed in presence/absence analyses, although this assumption may not hold. The study gave a list of some 150 TCR beta chains associated with cytomegalovirus. According to a later analysis, most CMV-associated TCR beta chains appeared to be HLA-restricted, and the HLA associations seemed to be driven largely by CMV exposure. In a later analysis, several top co-occurrence clusters were reported to appear linked to parvovirus B19, influenza, CMV and Epstein-Barr virus. Across donors, most TCR sequences were observed very rarely, whereas some public TCRs were present in many individuals. When HLA alleles, especially DR and DQ, strongly co-occurred, TCR associations were difficult to assign to individual alleles. A later analysis found that TCR association rates varied across HLA loci, with DRB1 alleles showing the most associated TCRs and HLA-C alleles the fewest. Linkage disequilibrium might explain the correlated functional status among segregating V segments, but an unknown experimental factor could not be excluded. Because some donors lacked HLA typing at each locus, the association tests relied only on the typed subset. In a later genetic analysis, fewer N-insertions in productive TCRs were reported among donors in an Asian-associated ancestry cluster than the approximately 670-donor mean. In a later analysis, around 17,000 TCR beta sequences were associated with specific HLA alleles at a false discovery rate of 0.05. Immune exposure information for the cohort was limited to CMV serostatus. A cluster of highly shared sequence variants was judged likely to be a technical artifact of the sequencing pipeline.

The cohort comprised around 700 healthy bone marrow donors. At the time of sampling, all cohort members were nominally healthy, though unrecorded immune exposures were likely present. The donor was CMV seronegative and was included in the group of several hundred seronegative cohort members. A peripheral blood sample was provided by each donor, and peripheral blood mononuclear cells were used for TCR beta sequencing. The Qiagen DNeasy Blood Extraction Kit was used to extract genomic DNA from the blood cell samples. This clone was detected only a few times. It has no known antigen specificity. No base qualities exist here, and no much larger clone lies one base off it. The library was generated by the immunoSEQ multiplex PCR assay. The multiplex PCR relied on a mix of 60 forward primers for TCR Vbeta segments and 13 reverse primers for TCR Jbeta segments. The CDR3 region of rearranged TCR beta genes was amplified from genomic DNA with a multiplex PCR assay. On the Illumina HiSeq System, the amplified TCR beta libraries were sequenced as 87-base-pair reads. The authors processed their data as follows. In a later analysis, around 80 million unique TCR beta chains were counted across the 650 to 750 repertoires, and approximately 9.9 million of these chains were shared by at least two donors. To remove PCR and sequencing errors, raw reads were error-corrected and collapsed into unique sequences using a nearest-neighbor algorithm that merged closely related sequences. CDR3 sequences were aligned to IMGT reference sequences to assign V, D and J gene segments. For a sequence to be retained, at least a six-nucleotide match to both a V gene segment and a J gene segment was required. A rearrangement counted as productive if the CDR3 had no stop codons and remained in frame with V and J, and every other rearrangement counted as non-productive. CDR3 was defined according to IMGT convention as the region running from the second conserved V-encoded cysteine to the conserved J-encoded phenylalanine. Sequences without an unambiguous match to a single V gene segment were excluded from the earlier analysis of 450 to 650 of the donors. In an earlier analysis of approximately 560 of the donors, a V segment was called functional when productive rearrangements were above 56.7%, and segregating when the standard deviation between donors exceeded 5%. To diagnose cytomegalovirus status from the catalog of TCR beta chain sequences, a statistical classification framework was built. V and J gene assignment, in a later analysis, came from comparing TCR nucleotide sequences with IMGT/GENE-DB human TR gene sequences. Using the TCRdist pipeline, a later analysis assigned CDR3 sequences along with most-parsimonious VDJ recombination scenarios. In a later analysis, every TCR beta chain was defined by the combination of its CDR3 amino acid sequence and its V-gene family, and reads without a unique V-gene family were dropped. As a way to deal with suspected cross-contamination and a sequencing artifact, a later analysis dropped hundreds of nucleotide sequences that were highly shared and had low generation probability. A later analysis calculated a clonal expansion index for each public chain from normalized within-repertoire ranks of inferred template counts. Generation probabilities in a later analysis came from a VDJ recombination model fitted to out-of-frame rearrangements, and those results were checked against IGoR. Hypergeometric tests were used in a later analysis to score TCR-TCR, TCR-HLA and TCR-CMV co-occurrence, with a repertoire-size bias correction applied to the TCR pairs. In a later analysis, false discovery rates were estimated by permuting HLA or CMV assignments 20 times. A later analysis grouped co-occurring TCRs with DBSCAN, adding TCRdist sequence similarity when clustering within HLA-allele-positive subsets. Repertoires with fewer than 30,000 or more than 120,000 public chains, plus five repertoires with anomalous nucleotide sharing, were excluded from co-occurrence clustering. TCRdb mirrors the immuneACCESS table, restricted to in-frame sequences. Some clones are absent from its copies; in checked studies, under half trace to an unresolved V gene, and the reason for the others is unknown. V and J calls and clone size are as listed in that table; D and trimming were resolved from the DNA. The sample table shows 100,000 to 150,000 clones, and approximately 78% are seen once. Of the sample, 0.85% to 1.4% is held by the ten largest clones.

CDR3 length: 11 amino acids, cysteine to phenylalanine. This entry keeps only the CDR3 DNA: 33 bases, framed from base 1. CDR1 and CDR2 were assigned from the germline V gene (reference sequence) as SEHNR and FQNEAQ. After removal of 6 bases from V and 10 bases from J, the junction retains 5 bases not matched to a gene. Rearrangement joined TRBV7-9 to TRBJ1-1; TRBD1 fits 7 bases in the junction. Sequenced sample: PBMCs. This TCR was recovered from a woman between 25 and 40 years old in good health and CMV-seronegative. The CDR3 reads as follows: CASRRQGSAFF. The sequenced DNA: TGTGCCAGCAGGCGACAGGGATCAGCTTTCTTT.